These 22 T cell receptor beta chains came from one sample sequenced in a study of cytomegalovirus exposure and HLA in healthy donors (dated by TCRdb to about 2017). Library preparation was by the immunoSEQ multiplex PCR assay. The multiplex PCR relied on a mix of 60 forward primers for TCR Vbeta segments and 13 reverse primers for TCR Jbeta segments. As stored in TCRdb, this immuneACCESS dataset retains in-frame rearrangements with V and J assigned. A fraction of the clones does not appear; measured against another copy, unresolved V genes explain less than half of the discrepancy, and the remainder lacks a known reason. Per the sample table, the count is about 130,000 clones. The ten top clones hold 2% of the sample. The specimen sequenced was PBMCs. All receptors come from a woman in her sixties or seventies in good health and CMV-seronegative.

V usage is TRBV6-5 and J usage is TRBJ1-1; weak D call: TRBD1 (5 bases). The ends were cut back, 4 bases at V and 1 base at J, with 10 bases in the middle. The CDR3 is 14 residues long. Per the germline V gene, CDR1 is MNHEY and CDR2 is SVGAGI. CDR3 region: CASSSVGGNTEAFF. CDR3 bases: TGTGCCAGCAGTTCCGTGGGGGGGAACACTGAAGCTTTCTTT.

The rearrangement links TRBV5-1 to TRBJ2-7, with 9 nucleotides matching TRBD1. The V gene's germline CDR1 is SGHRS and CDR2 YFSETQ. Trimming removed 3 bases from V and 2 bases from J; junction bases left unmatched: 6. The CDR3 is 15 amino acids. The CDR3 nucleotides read TGCGCCAGCAGCTCGGCCGGGACAGGGCCCTACGAGCAGTACTTC. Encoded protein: CASSSAGTGPYEQYF.

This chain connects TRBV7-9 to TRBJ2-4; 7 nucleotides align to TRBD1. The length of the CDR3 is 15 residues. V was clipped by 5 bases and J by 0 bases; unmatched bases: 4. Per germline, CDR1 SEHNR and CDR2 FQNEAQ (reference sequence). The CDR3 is CASSRQGGAKNIQYF. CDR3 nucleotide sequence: TGTGCCAGCAGCCGACAGGGCGGAGCCAAAAACATTCAGTACTTC.

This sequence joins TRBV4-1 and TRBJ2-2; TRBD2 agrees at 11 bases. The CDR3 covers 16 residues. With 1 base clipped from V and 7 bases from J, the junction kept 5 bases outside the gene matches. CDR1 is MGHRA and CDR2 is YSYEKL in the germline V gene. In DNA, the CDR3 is TGCGCCAGCAGCCAAGTTACTAGCGGGAGCCACGGGGAGCTGTTTTTT. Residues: CASSQVTSGSHGELFF.

The CDR3 reads CAWRAGTSGSETQYF. The CDR3 DNA sequence: TGTGCCTGGAGAGCCGGGACTAGCGGGAGTGAGACCCAGTACTTC. This chain connects TRBV30 to TRBJ2-5; 14 positions match TRBD2. In germline, CDR1 is GTSNPN, CDR2 SVGIG (reference sequence). The CDR3 contains 15 residues. After removal of 3 bases from V and 5 bases from J, the junction contained 5 bases not matched to a gene.

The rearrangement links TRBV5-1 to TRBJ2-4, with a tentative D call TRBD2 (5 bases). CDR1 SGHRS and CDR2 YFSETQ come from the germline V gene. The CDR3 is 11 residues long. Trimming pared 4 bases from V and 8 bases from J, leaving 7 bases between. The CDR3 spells CASSPEDIQYF. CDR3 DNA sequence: TGCGCCAGCAGCCCGGAGGACATTCAGTACTTC.

The CDR3 is CASSPSGVFSGELFF. The CDR3 DNA is TGTGCCAGCAGCCCTAGCGGGGTTTTTTCCGGGGAGCTGTTTTTT. This chain connects TRBV11-2 to TRBJ2-2, with TRBD2 matching over 9 bases. V lost 5 bases and J lost 6; bases outside the gene matches: 7. This CDR3 has 15 amino acids. The germline V gene has CDR1 SGHAT and CDR2 FQNNGV.

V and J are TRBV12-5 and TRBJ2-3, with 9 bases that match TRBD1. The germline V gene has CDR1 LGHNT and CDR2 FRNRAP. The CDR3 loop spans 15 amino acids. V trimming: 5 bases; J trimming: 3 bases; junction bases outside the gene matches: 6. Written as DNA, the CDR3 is TGTGCTAGTGGTCCAGGACAGGGGTCGACAGATACGCAGTATTTT. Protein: CASGPGQGSTDTQYF.

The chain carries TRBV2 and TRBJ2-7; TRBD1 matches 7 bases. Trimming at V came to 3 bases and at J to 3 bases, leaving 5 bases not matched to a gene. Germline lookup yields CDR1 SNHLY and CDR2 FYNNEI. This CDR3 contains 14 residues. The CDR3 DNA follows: TGTGCCAGCAGTGAGCAGGCAGGGGGCTACGAGCAGTACTTC. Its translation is CASSEQAGGYEQYF.

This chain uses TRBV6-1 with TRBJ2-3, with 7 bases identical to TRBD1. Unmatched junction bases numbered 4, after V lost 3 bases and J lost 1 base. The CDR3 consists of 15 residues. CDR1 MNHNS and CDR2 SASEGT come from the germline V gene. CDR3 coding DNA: TGTGCCAGCAGTGAGGGACAGATCGGCACAGATACGCAGTATTTT. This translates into CASSEGQIGTDTQYF.

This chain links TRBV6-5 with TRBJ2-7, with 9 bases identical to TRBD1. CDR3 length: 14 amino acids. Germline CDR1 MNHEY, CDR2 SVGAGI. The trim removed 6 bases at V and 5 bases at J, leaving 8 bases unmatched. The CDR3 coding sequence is TGTGCCAGCAGACTGGGACAGGGTCAACACGAGCAGTACTTC. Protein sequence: CASRLGQGQHEQYF.

The CDR3, as DNA: TGTGCCAGCAGCCCCCAGACTAGCGGGGGCACAGATACGCAGTATTTT. Its protein product is CASSPQTSGGTDTQYF. The J gene is TRBJ2-3, the V gene TRBV5-4, with 11 bases identical to TRBD2. With V trimmed by 4 bases and J by 1 base, 5 bases remained unmatched. Germline CDR1 SGHNT, CDR2 YYREEE (reference sequence). This CDR3 is 16 amino acids long.

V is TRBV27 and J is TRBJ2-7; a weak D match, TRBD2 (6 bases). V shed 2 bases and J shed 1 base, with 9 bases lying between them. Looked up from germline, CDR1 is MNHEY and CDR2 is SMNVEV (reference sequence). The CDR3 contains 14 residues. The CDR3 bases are TGTGCCAGCAGTTTAGGGAGGAGGTCCTACGAGCAGTACTTC. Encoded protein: CASSLGRRSYEQYF.

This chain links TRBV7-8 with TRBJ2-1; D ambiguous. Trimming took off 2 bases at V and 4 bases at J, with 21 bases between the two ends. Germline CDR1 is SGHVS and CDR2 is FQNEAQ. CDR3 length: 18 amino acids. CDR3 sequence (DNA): TGTGCCAGCAGCTTAACGGTCCTTGCGTCCAAGATTTACAATGAGCAGTTCTTC. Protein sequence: CASSLTVLASKIYNEQFF.

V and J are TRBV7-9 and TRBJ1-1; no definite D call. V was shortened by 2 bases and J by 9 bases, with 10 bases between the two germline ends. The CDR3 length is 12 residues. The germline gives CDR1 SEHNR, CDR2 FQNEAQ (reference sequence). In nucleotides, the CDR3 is TGTGCCAGCAGCTTATCTGAGGTTCAAGCTTTCTTT. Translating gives CASSLSEVQAFF.

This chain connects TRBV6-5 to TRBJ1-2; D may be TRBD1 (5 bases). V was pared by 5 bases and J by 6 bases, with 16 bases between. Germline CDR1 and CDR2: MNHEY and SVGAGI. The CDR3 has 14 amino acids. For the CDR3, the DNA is TGTGCCAGCAGTCCCAGCAGCAGGGCTGATGGCTACACCTTC. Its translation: CASSPSSRADGYTF.

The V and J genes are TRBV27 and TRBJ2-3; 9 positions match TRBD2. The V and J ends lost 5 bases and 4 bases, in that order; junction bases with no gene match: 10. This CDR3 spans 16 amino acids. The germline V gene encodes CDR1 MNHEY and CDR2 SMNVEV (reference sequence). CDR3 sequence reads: CASSTGSGGRSDTQYF. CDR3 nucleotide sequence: TGTGCCAGCAGTACCGGTAGCGGGGGCCGTTCAGATACGCAGTATTTT.

The CDR3 loop is CASSLFSGTSTDTQYF. The CDR3 DNA reads as TGTGCCAGCAGCTTATTCAGCGGAACTAGCACAGATACGCAGTATTTT. This chain links TRBV7-9 with TRBJ2-3; TRBD2 is a possible D gene (5 bases). Between the trimmed V and J ends, which lost 2 bases and 0 bases, there was a span of 12 bases. From germline, CDR1 is SEHNR and CDR2 FQNEAQ (reference sequence). This CDR3 has 16 amino acids.

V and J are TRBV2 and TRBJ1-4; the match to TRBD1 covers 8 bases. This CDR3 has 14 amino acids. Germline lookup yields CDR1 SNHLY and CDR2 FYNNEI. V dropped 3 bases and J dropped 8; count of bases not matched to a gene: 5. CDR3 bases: TGTGCCAGCAGTGATTTACAGGGGGAAGAAAAACTGTTTTTT. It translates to CASSDLQGEEKLFF.

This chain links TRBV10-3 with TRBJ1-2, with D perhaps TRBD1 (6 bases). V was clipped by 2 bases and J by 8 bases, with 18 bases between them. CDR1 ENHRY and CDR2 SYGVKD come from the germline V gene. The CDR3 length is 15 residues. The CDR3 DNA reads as TGTGCCATCAGTGAGCCGAGGGGGTTGGCAGGGGGCTACACCTTC. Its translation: CAISEPRGLAGGYTF.

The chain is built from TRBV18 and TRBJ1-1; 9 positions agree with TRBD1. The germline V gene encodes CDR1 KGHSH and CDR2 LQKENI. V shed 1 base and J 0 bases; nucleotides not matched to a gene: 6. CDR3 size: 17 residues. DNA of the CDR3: TGTGCCAGCTCACCACGACAGGGGGACGACATGAACACTGAAGCTTTCTTT. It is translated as CASSPRQGDDMNTEAFF.

The CDR3 nucleotides read TGCGCCAGCAGCCAGCCGGGACAGGGGGCGGATGAGCAGTTCTTC. Residues: CASSQPGQGADEQFF. The chain carries TRBV4-1 and TRBJ2-1; TRBD1 matches at 12 bases. Trimming removed 3 bases from V and 8 bases from J; junction bases left unmatched: 5. The CDR3 has 15 residues. CDR1 is MGHRA and CDR2 is YSYEKL in the germline V gene.